The 6 T cell receptor beta chains listed next were all sequenced from one sample in a study of T cell responses to AZD1222 COVID-19 vaccine. TCRdb's copy holds only in-frame clones and misses some; the assay was immunoSEQ multiplex PCR. The sample has about 110,000 clones; 91% are singletons. Sequenced material: peripheral blood, taken on day 0 of AZD1222 vaccination. The receptor source for this set is an adult in good health.

The gene calls are TRBV6-2 or TRBV6-3 and TRBJ1-5, with 7 bases fitting TRBD1. The CDR3 runs to 15 residues. Germline values: CDR1 MNHEY, CDR2 SVGEGT. The V segment lost 5 bases and the J segment 9 bases; nucleotides outside the gene matches: 13. The CDR3 reads CASSQDQGGTGPQHF. CDR3 coding DNA: TGTGCCAGCAGTCAGGACCAGGGGGGCACGGGGCCCCAGCATTTT.

The rearrangement uses TRBV4-3 and TRBJ2-7, with 14 bases identical to TRBD2. After removal of 4 bases from V and 1 base from J, the junction contained 3 bases not matched to a gene. CDR3 length equals 16 residues. Germline V gives CDR1 LGHNA, CDR2 YSLEER. This CDR3 is CASSPGLAGASYEQYF. CDR3 DNA: TGCGCCAGCAGCCCGGGACTAGCGGGGGCTTCCTACGAGCAGTACTTC.

This clone appeared a single time. The rearrangement joins TRBV15 to TRBJ1-2; D gene ambiguous. Germline V lookup: CDR1 LNHNV, CDR2 YYDKDF (reference sequence). The ends were cut back, 0 bases at V and 4 bases at J, with 15 bases in the middle. This CDR3 has 16 residues. The CDR3 is CATSRDLGLRGYGYTF. The CDR3 DNA is TGTGCCACCAGCAGAGATCTAGGGCTCCGGGGCTATGGCTACACCTTC.

The V gene is TRBV6-1, the J gene TRBJ1-5; D gene uncertain. Per the germline V gene, CDR1 is MNHNS and CDR2 is SASEGT. Trimming removed 5 bases at V and 4 bases at J, with 9 bases between. The CDR3 sequence is 13 residues long. The CDR3 loop reads CASSSGLNQPQHF. DNA of the CDR3: TGTGCCAGCAGTTCAGGACTTAATCAGCCCCAGCATTTT.

The chain links TRBV19 to TRBJ2-7; TRBD1 aligns across 10 bases. The CDR3 has 17 amino acids. Losses at the gene ends were 5 bases for V and 0 bases for J; bases not matched to a gene: 10. Germline CDR1 reads LNHDA; CDR2 reads SQIVND (reference sequence). The chain's CDR3 is CASSVDVRDRGSYEQYF. CDR3 sequence (DNA): TGTGCCAGTAGTGTTGACGTCCGGGACAGGGGCTCCTACGAGCAGTACTTC.

V and J are TRBV29-1 and TRBJ1-2; TRBD1 might be the D (6 bases). Trimming removed 4 bases from V and 7 bases from J, with 16 bases in between. The CDR3 loop spans 13 amino acids. The germline gives CDR1 SQVTM, CDR2 ANQGSEA. The DNA for the CDR3 is TGCAGCGTTGGGTTCGGGACACCAGTTGGCTACACCTTC. Protein sequence: CSVGFGTPVGYTF.